Given below is one T cell receptor beta chain in context. Its target antigen remains unknown. No quality values exist for individual bases; no much larger clone is one base distant. This record comes from a study of graft-versus-host responses after intestinal transplantation (TCRdb year 2021). About the investigation overall: The transplants that recipients received were multivisceral, liver-intestinal, or isolated intestinal. Anti-thymocyte globulin induction was given to all recipients, followed by maintenance tacrolimus and steroids for approximately three years. After intestinal transplantation, graft-versus-host and host-versus-graft alloreactive T cell clones in the graft, circulation and bone marrow were tracked using bulk TCR-beta CDR3 sequencing. Alloreactive clones were identified by sequencing pre-transplant mixed lymphocyte reaction products and comparing them with unstimulated pre-transplant donor and recipient T cells. Of the roughly 25 intestinal transplant recipients enrolled in the cohort, one of whom was a retransplant, 3 patients without pretransplant specimens were excluded. A peak of at least 4% donor T cells among recipient peripheral blood mononuclear cells was the definition used for donor T cell macrochimerism. Rather than going through the commercial service, samples from a few later patients were sequenced in-house on an Illumina MiSeq and processed with MiXCR. Broad study findings and their caveats: Early after transplant, declines in HvG clones were associated with peak levels of circulating GvH clones. GvH clones were detected in recipient bone marrow, and some appeared earlier in ileal mucosa or blood, consistent with an intestinal mucosal origin. The conclusions were limited by the relatively low number and heterogeneity of the intestinal transplant patients. High GvH to HvG T cell clonal ratios were observed in the allografts of patients with donor T cell macrochimerism.

The library was prepared using the immunoSEQ multiplex PCR assay. For most patients, genomic DNA was isolated using the Qiagen DNeasy Blood and Tissue Kit and was shipped frozen to Adaptive Biotechnologies for TCR sequencing. For most patients, genomic DNA was subjected to high-throughput TCR-beta CDR3 sequencing by Adaptive Biotechnologies. For the original study's pipeline: Adaptive's ImmunoSEQ software supplied the TCR sequencing data for around 17 patients, while MiXCR and VDJtools were used to process a few other patients. To correct CD4 versus CD8 sorting errors, sequences present in both subsets at a frequency ratio below 5:1 were removed. CDR3 nucleotide sequences shared by donor and recipient were removed because the origin of these sequences could not be assigned. To be classed as alloreactive, a clone needed at least 2-fold expansion over unstimulated cells and a minimum CFSE-low frequency of 0.002% (template counts) or 0.001% (read counts). Clones were considered mappable if detected in sequenced pre-transplant spleen, lymph node, or MLR CFSE-low populations of the donor or recipient. Cumulative frequency of alloreactive clones was calculated as a percentage of all sequences weighted by copy number. The immuneACCESS repertoire file appears here via TCRdb, limited to in-frame rearrangements. These files lack a portion of the clones; in checked studies, under half of the deficit traces to unresolved V genes, and the cause of the others is not known. The V and J calls and clone size are taken from that table; D and trimming were inferred from the DNA. The sample table shows 71,000 or so clones, and about 90% are seen once. Jointly, the top ten make up 1.3% of the sample.

As encoded in the germline V gene, CDR1 is MNHEY while CDR2 is SVGAGI. V is reduced by 4 bases and J by 3 bases, leaving a spacing of 6 bases between them. CDR3 length: 12 amino acids, cysteine to phenylalanine. Only CDR3 DNA remains: 36 bases, in frame from the first base. The sample's time point, from its label and the paper: cells obtained before transplantation from donor or recipient. CD3+CD4+ and CD3+CD8+ populations were FACS-sorted from unstimulated pre-transplant donor and recipient cells taken from spleen or lymph nodes. The clonotype was recovered from a human donor who received an intestinal transplant. Here the sequenced sample was unstimulated CD8+ T cells sorted from spleen or lymph node cells, taken before intestinal transplant. The V and J genes are TRBV6-5 and TRBJ1-1; there is no confident call for the D gene. Read as DNA, the sequence is TGTGCCAGCAGTTCCAGTTACACTGAAGCTTTCTTT. Translated, it gives CASSSSYTEAFF.